This entry is about one TCR beta chain. Antigen specificity is unknown. Some clones are missing from TCRdb's copy, which holds only in-frame ones; the method was immunoSEQ multiplex PCR. This table has some 70,000 clones, around 88% appearing once. The source of the sample is a study of cytomegalovirus exposure and HLA in healthy donors. Study overall: Later analysis reported that the 120 validation repertoires shared the platform of the roughly 630 first-cohort repertoires.

From germline, CDR1 is SGHTA and CDR2 FQGNSA. The V end was cut by 10 bases, the J end by 2 bases, with 9 bases between. This CDR3 is built from 12 residues. Study-wide points: The study recorded about 160 TCR beta chains that were cytomegalovirus-associated.

This receptor was identified in a woman aged 18-29 years in good health and CMV-seronegative. Input material: PBMCs. This chain links TRBV7-2 with TRBJ1-3; weak D call: TRBD1 (5 bases). The CDR3 DNA reads as TGTGCCACGACAGAACCTGGAAACACCATATATTTT. It codes for CATTEPGNTIYF.